Below, 2 T cell receptor beta chains from the same sample are listed, as sequenced in a study of regulatory T cells in long-lasting Graves disease. iRepertoire HTBI primers and Arm-PCR of CDR3 regions built TCR beta libraries. TCRdb reprocessed the multiplex PCR reads with MiXCR, giving one entry per CDR3 protein. This table has hundreds of thousands of distinct CDR3 sequences, roughly 15% appearing once. Time point meaning: newly diagnosed GD, antithyroid drugs for less than 3 months. Researchers made the TCR library from RNA that was extracted from PBMCs. These data were likewise used in another study, on T cells in Graves' hyperthyroidism and ophthalmopathy.

Here the sequenced sample was peripheral blood mononuclear cells (PBMCs), taken at new diagnosis, from a patient treated with antithyroid drugs. These receptors all come from a woman aged 30 to 39 with Graves disease.

The chain carries TRBV20-1 and TRBJ1-2; no clear D. Deletions cut 6 bases from V and 2 bases from J, with 16 bases between. Per the germline V gene, CDR1 is DFQATT and CDR2 is SNEGSKA (reference sequence). The CDR3 runs to 14 residues. The CDR3 spells CSAPGGSTNYGYTF. CDR3 nucleotides: TGCAGTGCCCCCGGTGGCAGTACGAACTATGGCTACACCTTC.

This clonotype showed up just a few times. A single base separates this from a much larger clone, so it may be a read error. The chain joins TRBV6-5 to TRBJ1-1; D remains unclear. CDR1 is MNHEY and CDR2 is SVGAGI in the germline V gene. The V and J ends lost 2 bases and 3 bases respectively, with 10 bases between them. The CDR3 covers 14 residues. CDR3 DNA: TGTGCCAGCAGTTACACGGGAAGCGACACTGAAGCTTTCTTT. Translation gives CASSYTGSDTEAFF.